A selection of T cell receptor beta chains follows, all from one sample in a study of blood T cell repertoires in COVID-19. Sequencing used immunoSEQ multiplex PCR; TCRdb keeps in-frame clones, though not all of them. The sample holds around 300,000 clones, about 90% seen once. The sequencing sample was made of peripheral blood. The receptors originated from a man aged 18-30 years with active or convalescent COVID-19. Both conserved end residues are part of each CDR3. D genes are given only for firm matches. Clone size is stated in some rows and not others, as once, few, many or a class when expanded.

J | D | V | size | DNA | CDR3
TRBJ2-5 | NA | TRBV20-1 | once | TGCAGTGCTAGAGATCGGGAAGCCACATACTTC | CSARDREATYF
TRBJ1-1 | NA | TRBV7-2 | NA | TGTGCCAGCAGGGGGGGTAGGATCACTGAAGCTTTCTTT | CASRGGRITEAFF
TRBJ1-6 | TRBD1 | TRBV27 | NA | TGTGCCAGCAGTTACGACAGGACAGGTTCACCCCTCCACTTT | CASSYDRTGSPLHF
TRBJ1-1 | NA | TRBV4-1 | NA | TGCGCCAGCAGCCAAGAAACAAGTTACGCTGAAGCTTTCTTT | CASSQETSYAEAFF
TRBJ2-7 | TRBD1 | TRBV10-3 | NA | TGTGCCATCAGTGATACAGGGGCCGAGCAGTACTTC | CAISDTGAEQYF
TRBJ1-5 | NA | TRBV29-1 | few | TGCAGCGTTGCAGTGGGCTATAGCAATCAGCCCCAGCATTTT | CSVAVGYSNQPQHF
TRBJ2-3 | NA | TRBV28 | NA | TGTGCCAGCAGTTTCGGCCTACTAGAGCGGGGCACAGATACGCAGTATTTT | CASSFGLLERGTDTQYF
TRBJ2-7 | NA | TRBV5-6 | NA | TGTGCCAGCAGCTTCCGCAGGGCCTTGACCTACGAGCAGTACTTC | CASSFRRALTYEQYF
TRBJ1-1 | NA | TRBV29-1 | NA | TGCAGCGTTGTAAGCCGCTCAGGGGATCGGACTGAAGCTTTCTTT | CSVVSRSGDRTEAFF
TRBJ1-2 | NA | TRBV5-5 | NA | TGTGCCACAGCAGGGACTCTAGGTGTGGACACCTTC | CATAGTLGVDTF
TRBJ1-5 | NA | TRBV15 | NA | TGTGCCACCAGCAGAGATAGTGGGCAGTACAATCAGCCCCAGCATTTT | CATSRDSGQYNQPQHF
TRBJ1-2 | NA | TRBV27 | NA | TGTGCCAGCAGGCGCGGGGGGTCAAACTATGGCTACACCTTC | CASRRGGSNYGYTF
TRBJ2-2 | TRBD2 | TRBV27 | NA | TGTGCCAGCAGTTTATTCGGCGGGAGAATCCGAACCGGGGAGCTGTTTTTT | CASSLFGGRIRTGELFF
TRBJ1-2 | TRBD1 | TRBV27 | NA | TGTGCCAGCAGTTACTCGACAGGGGGTATGCGTTTCGGCTACACCTTC | CASSYSTGGMRFGYTF
TRBJ2-7 | TRBD2 | TRBV9 | NA | TGTGCCAGCAGCGTAGGGTACGTAGCGGGAGGCGAGCAGTACTTC | CASSVGYVAGGEQYF
TRBJ1-1 | NA | TRBV27 | NA | TGTGCCAGCAGCGCGATGGTTAACACTGAAGCTTTCTTT | CASSAMVNTEAFF
TRBJ1-6 | NA | TRBV12-3/TRBV12-4 | NA | TGTGCCAGCAGTTTAATGGCATCACCCCTCCACTTT | CASSLMASPLHF
TRBJ2-7 | NA | TRBV5-1 | NA | TGCGCCAGCAGCTTAGTTAGGGGGGGGACCTACGAGCAGTACTTC | CASSLVRGGTYEQYF
TRBJ1-5 | TRBD1 | TRBV19 | NA | TGTGCCAGTAGTATCCGGGACAGGGGGCTTCAGCCCCAGCATTTT | CASSIRDRGLQPQHF
TRBJ1-1 | NA | TRBV6-2/TRBV6-3 | NA | TGTGCCAGCAGTTACCCCCCAGGGAACACTGAAGCTTTCTTT | CASSYPPGNTEAFF
TRBJ2-3 | NA | TRBV9 | NA | TGTGCCAGCAGCGTAGGGGTAATGAGCGGAGGCACAGATACGCAGTATTTT | CASSVGVMSGGTDTQYF
TRBJ2-1 | NA | TRBV12-2 | few | TGTGCAAGCCAGGGGAGGGTTCGTCCTATACTGACCTACAATGAGCAGTTCTTC | CASQGRVRPILTYNEQFF
TRBJ2-1 | NA | TRBV12-5 | NA | TGTGCTAGTGGTTTGGTAACCGGCAGGGGGGACAATGAGCAGTTCTTC | CASGLVTGRGDNEQFF
TRBJ1-1 | TRBD1 | TRBV18 | NA | TGTGCCAGCTCACCCACCGGGACAGGGGGCTTGAACACTGAAGCTTTCTTT | CASSPTGTGGLNTEAFF
TRBJ2-3 | NA | TRBV24-1 | NA | TGTGCCACCAGTGATTTTGAGGAAAGCACAGATACGCAGTATTTT | CATSDFEESTDTQYF
TRBJ1-1 | TRBD1 | TRBV19 | NA | TGTGCCAGTAGTCTGACAGGGGGAAGGACTGAAGCTTTCTTT | CASSLTGGRTEAFF
TRBJ2-5 | TRBD2 | TRBV6-6 | NA | TGTGCCAGCAGTAAGGGACTAGCGGGAGAGACCCAGTACTTC | CASSKGLAGETQYF